This T cell receptor beta chain was found in a study of cytomegalovirus exposure and HLA in healthy donors. About the research overall: Membership in the Caucasian-associated ancestry cluster was found for around 81% of almost 400 genotyped donors.

J was trimmed by 2 bases and V by 5 bases; bases with no gene match: 11. From germline, CDR1 is LNHDA and CDR2 SQIVND (reference sequence). The CDR3 consists of 17 residues. Whole-study results and caveats: Some segments of the V type, notably TRBV6-2 and TRBV6-3, were excluded as indistinguishable. Available immune exposure information was restricted to CMV serostatus only. Many donors shared some public TCRs, even though most TCR sequences were rare.

The study ran its PCR with 60 Vbeta and 13 Jbeta primers. The method was immunoSEQ multiplex PCR; TCRdb's version includes in-frame clones alone and lacks a portion of them. Here the sample spans under 250,000 clones, around 84% being singletons. As to this clone: Antigen specificity is unknown.

This sequence was found in a girl aged 2-10 years in good health and CMV-seronegative. What was sequenced was PBMCs. The rearrangement joins TRBV19 to TRBJ2-1, with 8 nucleotides matching TRBD2. In nucleotides, the CDR3 is TGTGCCAGTAGTTCAAAAGGGGGACTAGGGGCCTACAATGAGCAGTTCTTC. Its protein product is CASSSKGGLGAYNEQFF.